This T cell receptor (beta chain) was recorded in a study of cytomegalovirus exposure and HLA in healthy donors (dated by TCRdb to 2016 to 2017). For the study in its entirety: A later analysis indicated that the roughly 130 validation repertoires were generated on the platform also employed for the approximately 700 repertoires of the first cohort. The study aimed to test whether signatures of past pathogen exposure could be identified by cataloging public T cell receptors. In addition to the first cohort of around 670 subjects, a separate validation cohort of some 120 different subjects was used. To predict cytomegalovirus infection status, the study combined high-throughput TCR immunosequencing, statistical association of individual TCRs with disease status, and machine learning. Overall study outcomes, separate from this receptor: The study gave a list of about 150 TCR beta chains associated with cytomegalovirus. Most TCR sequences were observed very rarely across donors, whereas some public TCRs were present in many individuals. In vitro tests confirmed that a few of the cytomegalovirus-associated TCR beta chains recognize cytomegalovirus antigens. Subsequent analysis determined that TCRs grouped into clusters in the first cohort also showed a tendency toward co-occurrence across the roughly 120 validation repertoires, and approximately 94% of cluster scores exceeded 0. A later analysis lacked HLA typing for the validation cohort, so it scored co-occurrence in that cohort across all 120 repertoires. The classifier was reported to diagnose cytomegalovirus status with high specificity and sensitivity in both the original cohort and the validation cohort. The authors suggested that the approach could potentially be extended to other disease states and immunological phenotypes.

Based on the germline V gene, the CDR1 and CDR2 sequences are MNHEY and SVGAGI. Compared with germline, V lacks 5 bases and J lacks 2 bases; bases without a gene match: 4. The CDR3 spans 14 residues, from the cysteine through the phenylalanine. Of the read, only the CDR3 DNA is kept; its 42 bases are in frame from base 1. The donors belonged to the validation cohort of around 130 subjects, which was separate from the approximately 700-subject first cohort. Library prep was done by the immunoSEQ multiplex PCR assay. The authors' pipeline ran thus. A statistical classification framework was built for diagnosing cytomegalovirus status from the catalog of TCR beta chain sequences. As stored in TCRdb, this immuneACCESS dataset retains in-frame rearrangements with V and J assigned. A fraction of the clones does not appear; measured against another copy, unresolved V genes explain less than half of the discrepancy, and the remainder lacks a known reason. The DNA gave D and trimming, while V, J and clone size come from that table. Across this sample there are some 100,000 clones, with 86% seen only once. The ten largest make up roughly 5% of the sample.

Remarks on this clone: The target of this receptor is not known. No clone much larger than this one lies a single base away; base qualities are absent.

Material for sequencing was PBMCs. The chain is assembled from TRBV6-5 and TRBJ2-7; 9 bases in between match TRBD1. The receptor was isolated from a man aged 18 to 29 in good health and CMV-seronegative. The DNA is TGTGCCAGCAGTACTCGGGACAGGGCCTACGAGCAGTACTTC. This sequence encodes CASSTRDRAYEQYF.